These 18 T cell receptor beta chains were all obtained from the same sample, sequenced in a study of blood T cell repertoires in COVID-19. Assay: immunoSEQ multiplex PCR; the TCRdb copy retains only in-frame clones and omits some. The table has approximately 250,000 clones, 83% seen once. The sample consisted of peripheral blood. These receptors were collected from a woman in her forties or fifties with acute or convalescent COVID-19.

This chain joins TRBV10-3 and TRBJ1-4; TRBD1 aligns across 12 bases. The CDR3 sequence is 17 residues long. The V segment lost 2 bases and the J segment 4 bases; nucleotides outside the gene matches: 5. Germline V CDR1 and CDR2: ENHRY, SYGVKD. The CDR3 bases are TGTGCCATCAGTGAGACGGGACAGGGGGCCGGTAATGAAAAACTGTTTTTT. Residues: CAISETGQGAGNEKLFF.

The chain recombines TRBV19 with TRBJ2-7; 7 nucleotides line up with TRBD1. J gave up 4 bases and V 3 bases, and 9 bases lay outside the gene matches. Germline CDR1 reads LNHDA; CDR2 reads SQIVND (reference sequence). There are 15 residues in the CDR3. The CDR3 spells CASSILPGQIYEQYF. The DNA of the CDR3 is TGTGCCAGTAGTATTCTCCCGGGACAGATTTACGAGCAGTACTTC. Looking up the rest from reference TRBV19 and TRBJ2-7 gives the full variable domain: DGGITQSPKYLFRKEGQNVTLSCEQNLNHDAMYWYRQDPGQGLRLIYYSQIVNDFQKGDIAEGYSVSREKKESFPLTVTSAQKNPTAFYLCASSILPGQIYEQYFGPGTRLTVT.

The chain employs TRBV3-1 (or the pseudogene TRBV3-2) and TRBJ1-5; no clear D gene. The germline gives CDR1 LGHDT, CDR2 YNNKEL (reference sequence). CDR3 length: 15 residues. V lost 2 bases and J 7 bases, leaving 15 bases between the germline ends. The CDR3 sequence: CASSQTSEGGQPQHF. The CDR3 region has the DNA TGTGCCAGCAGCCAAACCTCCGAAGGAGGGCAGCCCCAGCATTTT.

V gene TRBV7-9 combines with J gene TRBJ1-1, with D tentatively TRBD1 (5 bases). Trimming left V 3 bases short and J 1 base short, with 12 bases between. The CDR3 has 15 residues. The germline V gene has CDR1 SEHNR and CDR2 FQNEAQ (reference sequence). The CDR3 DNA follows: TGTGCCAGCAGCTTGTTGGGGCAAACGAACACTGAAGCTTTCTTT. It translates to CASSLLGQTNTEAFF.

As for this clone: The same CDR3 also results from other DNA sequences found in this sample. The chain employs TRBV30 and TRBJ2-3; 8 nucleotides match TRBD2. CDR3 length equals 14 residues. V lost 0 bases and J lost 1; bases outside the gene matches: 0. Germline CDR1 and CDR2: GTSNPN and SVGIG (reference sequence). The CDR3 reads CAWSVRGGTDTQYF. CDR3 DNA sequence: TGTGCCTGGAGTGTGCGGGGGGGCACAGATACGCAGTATTTT.

This clone was seen only once. V and J are TRBV5-4 and TRBJ2-5, with 9 nucleotides matching TRBD2. V lost 4 bases and J lost 0; bases outside the gene matches: 4. Germline CDR1 is SGHNT and CDR2 is YYREEE (reference sequence). This CDR3 spans 15 amino acids. The CDR3 here is CASSALAGHQETQYF. In DNA, the CDR3 is TGTGCCAGCAGCGCTCTAGCGGGGCACCAAGAGACCCAGTACTTC.

In its sample, this clone was seen a few times. The rearrangement joins TRBV7-2 to TRBJ1-5, with no clear D. The length of the CDR3 is 13 residues. The germline CDR1 and CDR2 sequences are SGHTA and FQGNSA. V was shortened by 2 bases and J by 7 bases, with 9 bases between the two germline ends. The CDR3 nucleotides are TGTGCCAGCAGCTTATATGGGAGGCAGCCCCAGCATTTT. Translating gives CASSLYGRQPQHF. Combining the CDR3 with reference TRBV7-2 and TRBJ1-5 gives the whole variable domain GAGVSQSPSNKVTEKGKDVELRCDPISGHTALYWYRQSLGQGLEFLIYFQGNSAPDKSGLPSDRFSAERTGGSVSTLTIQRTQQEDSAVYLCASSLYGRQPQHFGDGTRLSIL.

The J gene is TRBJ2-1, the V gene TRBV24-1, with 7 nucleotides matching TRBD2. The CDR3 runs to 14 residues. V lost 3 bases, J lost 7 bases, and 5 bases stayed unmatched. CDR1 KGHDR and CDR2 SFDVKD come from the germline V gene. DNA for the CDR3: TGTGCCACCAGTGATGGTGGGGGGGTAAATGAGCAGTTCTTC. Protein product: CATSDGGGVNEQFF.

The chain joins TRBV5-6 to TRBJ1-4; tentative D call: TRBD1 (5 bases). Germline V lookup: CDR1 SGHDT, CDR2 YYEEEE. The CDR3 runs 16 residues. Trimming left V 5 bases short and J 5 bases short, with 19 bases between. The CDR3 protein is CASSLARTRRNEKLFF. CDR3 nucleotides: TGTGCCAGCAGTCTTGCGAGGACACGAAGAAATGAAAAACTGTTTTTT.

J is TRBJ1-4 and V is TRBV7-2, with unresolved D. In germline, CDR1 is SGHTA, CDR2 FQGNSA. This CDR3 comprises 14 residues. V shed 2 bases and J shed 6 bases, with 10 bases lying between them. In DNA, the CDR3 is TGTGCCAGCAGCTTAATGGGGAGTGATGAAAAACTGTTTTTT. Encoded protein: CASSLMGSDEKLFF.

This clone was recorded only once. The V call is TRBV19, the J call TRBJ2-1; 8 nucleotides agree with TRBD2. Trimming cost V 3 bases and J 5 bases; bases outside gene matches: 3. Germline assignment: CDR1 LNHDA and CDR2 SQIVND (reference sequence). The CDR3 has 14 residues. In DNA, the CDR3 is TGTGCCAGTAGTATCAGCGGGAGCAACAATGAGCAGTTCTTC. This codes for CASSISGSNNEQFF.

The chain employs TRBV30 and TRBJ2-5; TRBD2 matches 7 bases. The CDR3 length is 12 residues. Germline V gives CDR1 GTSNPN, CDR2 SVGIG (reference sequence). J gave up 7 bases and V 4 bases, and 6 bases lay outside the gene matches. Here the CDR3 DNA reads TGTGCCTGGACTACGCCGGGGGGGACCCAGTACTTC. Its translation is CAWTTPGGTQYF.

The rearrangement links TRBV12-2 to TRBJ2-7; TRBD1, as called in the table, went unchecked against the DNA. TRBV12-2 is classified as a pseudogene. The CDR3 runs to 15 residues. The CDR3 DNA is TGTGCAAGTCGCTTGCCCGGGACAGGGGTTTACGAGCAGTACTTC. As protein: CASRLPGTGVYEQYF.

The gene calls are TRBV9 and TRBJ2-3, with D perhaps TRBD1 (7 bases). The germline V and J ends were trimmed by 4 bases and 2 bases, with 14 bases remaining between them. This CDR3 has 15 amino acids. Germline V gene lookup returns CDR1 SGDLS and CDR2 YYNGEE. This CDR3 reads CASSPGDRVTDTQYF. The DNA of the CDR3 is TGTGCCAGCAGCCCGGGGGACAGAGTCACAGATACGCAGTATTTT.

The V call is TRBV27, the J call TRBJ2-7; D may be TRBD1 (5 bases). From germline, CDR1 is MNHEY and CDR2 SMNVEV (reference sequence). V was pared by 3 bases and J by 2 bases, with 11 bases between. The CDR3 has 14 amino acids. Here the CDR3 DNA reads TGTGCCAGCAGTTTTAGGGGCAGAGCCTACGAGCAGTACTTC. Translated: CASSFRGRAYEQYF.

The chain employs TRBV18 and TRBJ1-5; D not certain. The V and J ends lost 2 bases and 3 bases respectively, with 8 bases between them. The CDR3 runs 14 residues. Looked up from germline, CDR1 is KGHSH and CDR2 is LQKENI. The CDR3 DNA reads TGTGCCAGCTCACCAGCAGGCGACAATCAGCCCCAGCATTTT. Translating gives CASSPAGDNQPQHF.

The chain carries TRBV21-1 and TRBJ2-7; the DNA was not used to check the table's D call, TRBD2. TRBV21-1 is a documented pseudogene. This CDR3 has 18 residues. The CDR3 sequence: CASSKGTKRTSGCYEQYF. CDR3 DNA: TGTGCCAGCAGCAAAGGTACCAAAAGGACTAGCGGGTGCTACGAGCAGTACTTC.

The V call is TRBV18, the J call TRBJ1-1, with D possibly being TRBD1 (5 bases). The germline V gene has CDR1 KGHSH and CDR2 LQKENI. The CDR3 covers 12 residues. V dropped 4 bases and J dropped 5 bases, with 8 bases sitting between them. CDR3 loop: CASSRGGTEAFF. CDR3 coding DNA: TGTGCCAGCTCACGGGGGGGGACTGAAGCTTTCTTT.